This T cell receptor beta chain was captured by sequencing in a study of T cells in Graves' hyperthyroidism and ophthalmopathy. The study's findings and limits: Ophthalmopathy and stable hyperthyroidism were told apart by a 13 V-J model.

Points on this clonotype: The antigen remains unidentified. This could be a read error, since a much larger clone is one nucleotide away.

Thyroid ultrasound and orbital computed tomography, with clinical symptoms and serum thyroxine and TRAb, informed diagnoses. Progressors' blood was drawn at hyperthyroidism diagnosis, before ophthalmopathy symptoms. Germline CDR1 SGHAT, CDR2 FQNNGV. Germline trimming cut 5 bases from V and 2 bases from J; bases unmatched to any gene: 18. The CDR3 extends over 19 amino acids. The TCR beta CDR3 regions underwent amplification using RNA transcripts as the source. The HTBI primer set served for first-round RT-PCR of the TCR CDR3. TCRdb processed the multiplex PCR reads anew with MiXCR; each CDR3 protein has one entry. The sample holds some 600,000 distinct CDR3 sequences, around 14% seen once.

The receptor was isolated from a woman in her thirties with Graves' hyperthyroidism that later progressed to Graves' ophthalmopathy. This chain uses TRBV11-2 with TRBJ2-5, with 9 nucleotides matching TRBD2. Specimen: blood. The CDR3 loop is CASSERSLAGRGWQETQYF. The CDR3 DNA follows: TGTGCCAGCAGCGAGCGGTCGCTAGCGGGACGAGGGTGGCAAGAGACCCAGTACTTC. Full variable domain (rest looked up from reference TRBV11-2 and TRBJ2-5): EAGVAQSPRYKIIEKRQSVAFWCNPISGHATLYWYQQILGQGPKLLIQFQNNGVVDDSQLPKDRFSAERLKGVDSTLKIQPAKLEDSAVYLCASSERSLAGRGWQETQYFGPGTRLLVL.